This passage covers 29 T cell receptor beta chains from one sample sequenced in a study of tumor-infiltrating lymphocytes in primary liver carcinoma (dated by TCRdb to 2015 to 2018). The data were produced on an Illumina HiSeq 2500. TCRbeta-specific cDNA was reverse-transcribed from approximately 500 ng total RNA using a constant-region primer and ProtoScript II reverse transcriptase. TCRbeta libraries were built with three nested multiplex PCR rounds, a slightly modified ARM-PCR procedure. Each of the first two PCR rounds ran for nine to eleven cycles and used multiplex TRBV1-TRBV30 forward primers together with a Cbeta reverse primer. Clones were called with MiXCR by TCRdb after fastp trimmed the public reads at Q25, and only in-frame beta chains were retained. All rows with the same CDR3 protein become a single entry with the most common DNA and genes. The sample table shows approximately 320,000 distinct CDR3 sequences, and around three fifths are seen once. Of the sample, 15% to 20% falls within the top ten clones.

Blood RNA was extracted from unsorted whole blood using TRIzol reagent, and germline DNA was obtained with the DNeasy Blood & Tissue kit. Sequenced material: peripheral blood. The receptors derive from a woman aged 25 to 39 with primary liver carcinoma and hepatitis B virus infection.

The gene calls are TRBV5-1 and TRBJ2-2; TRBD1 is a possible D gene (5 bases). The V end lost 1 base, the J end lost 10 bases, and 11 bases lay between the germline ends. Germline CDR1 and CDR2: SGHRS and YFSETQ. The CDR3 is 13 amino acids. CDR3 sequence: CASSLMTDQELFF. The CDR3 DNA is TGCGCCAGCAGCTTGATGACAGACCAGGAGCTGTTTTTT.

This clonotype was seen a few times. V and J are TRBV28 and TRBJ2-2; no definite D call. CDR1 and CDR2 (germline): MDHEN, SYDVKM. The CDR3 sequence is 14 residues long. The V and J ends lost 9 bases and 3 bases respectively, with 14 bases between them. The CDR3 DNA sequence: TGTGCCAGTATCACCACATCGGACACCGGGGAGCTGTTTTTT. Its translation is CASITTSDTGELFF.

This clonotype was counted only a few times. The chain couples TRBV12-3 or TRBV12-4 to TRBJ1-2, with no clear D. V lost 5 bases to trimming and J lost 1 base, with 5 bases between them. The CDR3 has 12 amino acids. The CDR3 sequence is CASSQSNYGYTF. The CDR3 coding sequence is TGTGCCAGCAGTCAGAGTAACTATGGCTACACCTTC.

Concerning this clonotype: Since a much larger clone is just one base distant, this may be a read error. The chain combines TRBV29-1 with TRBJ2-7; D gene ambiguous. The germline V gene encodes CDR1 SQVTM and CDR2 ANQGSEA. The CDR3 is made up of 11 amino acids. CDR3: CSVEEFKEQNF. CDR3 sequence (DNA): TGCAGCGTTGAAGAGTTTAAAGAGCAGAACTTC.

The chain carries TRBV7-9 and TRBJ1-5; the match to TRBD1 covers 7 bases. The CDR3 length is 15 residues. Germline V gene sequence: CDR1 SEHNR, CDR2 FQNEAQ (reference sequence). V lost 4 bases and J lost 5; bases outside the gene matches: 8. The CDR3 region is CASSSGQKGHQPQHF. The CDR3 bases are TGTGCCAGCAGCTCGGGACAGAAAGGACATCAGCCCCAGCATTTT.

The genes are TRBV5-1 and TRBJ2-1; no definite D call. V shed 0 bases and J shed 3 bases, with 13 bases lying between them. The CDR3 has 16 amino acids. CDR1 is SGHRS, CDR2 YFSETQ, per germline. CDR3 coding DNA: TGCGCCAGCAGCTTGGATTCCCGGGTGAGCTACAATGAGCAGTTCTTC. Translating it yields CASSLDSRVSYNEQFF.

This clonotype was counted a single time. Relative to the germline gene, one junction end is altered; a read error may explain this. The chain combines TRBV11-2 with TRBJ2-7, with a possible D match to TRBD1 (5 bases). In germline, CDR1 is SGHAT, CDR2 FQNNGV. This CDR3 has 12 residues. The DNA for the CDR3 is TGTACCAGCAGCTTAGAGCAGGGCGAGCAGTATTTC. Encoded protein: CTSSLEQGEQYF. The variable domain in full, with the rest retrieved from reference TRBV11-2 and TRBJ2-7, is EAGVAQSPRYKIIEKRQSVAFWCNPISGHATLYWYQQILGQGPKLLIQFQNNGVVDDSQLPKDRFSAERLKGVDSTLKIQPAKLEDSAVYLCTSSLEQGEQYFGPGTRLTVT.

Points on this clonotype: This may stem from a read error, because a much larger clone lies one nucleotide away. The chain has TRBV6-2 or TRBV6-3 and TRBJ2-1; D is uncertain. CDR1 is MNHEY and CDR2 is SVGEGT in the germline V gene. The CDR3 has 14 residues. V lost 5 bases to trimming and J lost 10 bases, with 18 bases between them. In DNA, the CDR3 is TGTGCCAGCAGTCTATTGTGGGATTCCCCCGAGCAGTTCTTC. It codes for CASSLLWDSPEQFF.

To note about this clonotype: A clone one base away is much larger, so this may be a read error. The V and J genes are TRBV6-5 and TRBJ2-2; tentatively, D is TRBD2 (6 bases). The ends were cut back, 6 bases at V and 6 bases at J, with 14 bases in the middle. The germline V gene has CDR1 MNHEY and CDR2 SVGAGI. CDR3 length equals 14 residues. The CDR3 reads CASRVLSGSGELFF. The CDR3 DNA follows: TGTGCCAGCAGGGTCCTGAGCGGGTCCGGGGAGCTGTTTTTT.

With respect to this clonotype: One base away lies a much larger clone, so this may be a sequencing read error. The conserved phenylalanine or tryptophan normally closing the CDR3 is absent here, so this likely arose from a read error. This chain joins TRBV29-1 and TRBJ1-1, with unresolved D. Germline CDR1 and CDR2: SQVTM and ANQGSEA. The CDR3 runs to 12 residues. V was clipped by 4 bases and J by 0 bases, with 6 bases between them. The CDR3 DNA reads TGCAGCGTTGCACACCTGAACACTGAAGCTTTCTTA. Amino acids: CSVAHLNTEAFL.

To note about this clonotype: Given a much more abundant clone one base away, this may be a read error. This chain joins TRBV12-3 or TRBV12-4 and TRBJ2-4, with D perhaps TRBD2 (5 bases). The CDR3 length is 16 residues. The V gene lost 9 bases and the J gene lost 3 bases, with 21 bases spanning the gap. This CDR3 is CARSPLVWGVKNIQYF. For the CDR3, the DNA is TGTGCCAGGAGTCCTCTCGTTTGGGGAGTCAAAAACATTCAGTACTTC.

The sample holds a few counts of this clonotype. The CDR3 region is CASTDPGQGLHGYTF. CDR3 bases: TGTGCCAGCACCGATCCGGGACAGGGACTTCATGGCTACACCTTC. The V call is TRBV6-2 or TRBV6-3, the J call TRBJ1-2; 9 nucleotides line up with TRBD1. The V gene end was trimmed by 7 bases and the J gene end by 6 bases; junction bases not matched to a gene: 12. The CDR3 consists of 15 residues. Germline values: CDR1 MNHEY, CDR2 SVGEGT.

This clonotype was found once. This likely comes from a read error, as the CDR3 has no conserved phenylalanine or tryptophan at its end. V and J are TRBV13 and TRBJ2-7; 7 bases match TRBD2. The CDR3 has 16 amino acids. Trimming removed 0 bases from V and 4 bases from J; junction bases left unmatched: 9. Germline V gene lookup returns CDR1 PRHDT and CDR2 FYEKMQ (reference sequence). CDR3 nucleotide sequence: TGTGCCAGCAGCTTAGGCCGCGGGGGAAGGAATTACGAGCAGTACCTC. Translated, it gives CASSLGRGGRNYEQYL.

To note about this clonotype: The junction departs from germline at one end; a sequencing error may be responsible. The rearrangement links TRBV6-8 to TRBJ2-5, with 8 nucleotides matching TRBD2. The CDR3 contains 16 residues. Germline V gene data show CDR1 as MNHGY and CDR2 as SAAAGT. This chain's CDR3 is CTSSRHGTSGREAQYF. CDR3 coding DNA: TGTACCAGCAGTCGCCACGGGACTAGTGGTCGGGAGGCCCAGTACTTC.

The rearrangement joins TRBV10-3 to TRBJ2-1; TRBD2 agrees at 10 bases. Germline V gives CDR1 ENHRY, CDR2 SYGVKD. This CDR3 is built from 17 residues. With V trimmed by 5 bases and J by 7 bases, 14 bases remained unmatched. The CDR3 region has the DNA TGTGCCATCAGTCCCGGGACTAGCGAGAGGGCCTGGAATGAGCAGTTCTTC. The encoded protein is CAISPGTSERAWNEQFF.

About this clonotype: The junction departs from germline at one end; a sequencing error may be responsible. V is TRBV11-2 and J is TRBJ1-2; D remains unclear. The germline CDR1 and CDR2 sequences are SGHAT and FQNNGV. This CDR3 has 13 amino acids. Written as DNA, the CDR3 is TGTGCCAGCAGCTTAGGCGGGCTCGAAGGCTACGCCTTC. Protein: CASSLGGLEGYAF.

This clonotype has a handful of counts. A read error may explain this, as a much larger clone is one base away. V and J are TRBV11-2 and TRBJ2-5, with 7 bases identical to TRBD1. Germline CDR1 is SGHAT and CDR2 is FQNNGV. The CDR3 has 14 residues. CDR3 bases: TGTACCAGCAGCAGGACAGGTGGGGGAGAGACCCAGTACTTC. As protein: CTSSRTGGGETQYF.

Of note for this clonotype: Germline is not matched at one junction end, which may reflect a read error. The chain is built from TRBV12-3 or TRBV12-4 and TRBJ2-7; TRBD2 matches 13 bases. The CDR3 runs to 15 residues. CDR3 region: CVSSATSGRKYEQYF. CDR3 in DNA: TGTGTCAGCAGTGCGACTAGCGGGAGGAAATATGAGCAGTACTTC.

This clonotype was counted only a few times. The rearrangement joins TRBV30 to TRBJ2-2; unclear D gene. CDR1 is GTSNPN and CDR2 is SVGIG in the germline V gene (reference sequence). The CDR3 is 13 residues long. Trimming left V 0 bases short and J 8 bases short, with 10 bases between. The CDR3 is CAWSVRPAGELFF. CDR3 sequence (DNA): TGTGCCTGGAGTGTACGTCCGGCGGGGGAGCTGTTTTTT.

There are many counts of this clonotype. The chain links TRBV12-3 or TRBV12-4 to TRBJ2-3; D tentatively fits TRBD1 or TRBD2 (5 bases each). Trimming left V 6 bases short and J 3 bases short, with 13 bases between. The CDR3 has 14 residues. CDR3 DNA sequence: TGTGCCAGCAGCCCCATGGGGGAGACAGATACGCAGTATTTT. Translation gives CASSPMGETDTQYF.

This clonotype was picked up a small number of times. The gene calls are TRBV13 and TRBJ1-1; D may be TRBD1 (6 bases). Germline V gene lookup returns CDR1 PRHDT and CDR2 FYEKMQ (reference sequence). The CDR3 runs 15 residues. With 0 bases removed from V and 3 bases from J, the gap between germline ends came to 11 bases. The CDR3 loop reads CASSLGPGAYTEAFF. CDR3 sequence (DNA): TGTGCCAGCAGCTTAGGCCCAGGGGCTTACACTGAAGCTTTCTTT.

This clonotype was observed a single time. A read error may explain this, as a much larger clone is one base away. The rearrangement joins TRBV6-2 or TRBV6-3 to TRBJ2-1; 9 bases agree with TRBD1. The CDR3 contains 16 residues. Germline V gene data show CDR1 as MNHEY and CDR2 as SVGEGT. For the CDR3, the DNA is TGTGCCAGCAGTTACTCGGACAGGGGCTCCTACAATGAGCAGGTCTTC. It translates to CASSYSDRGSYNEQVF.

V is TRBV7-9 and J is TRBJ1-4; D possibly corresponds to TRBD1 (6 bases). The CDR3 has 14 amino acids. The ends were cut back, 4 bases at V and 4 bases at J, with 10 bases in the middle. The V gene's germline CDR1 is SEHNR and CDR2 FQNEAQ (reference sequence). The CDR3 DNA reads as TGTGCCAGCAGCTGGACAGACCTTAATGAAAAACTGTTTTTT. It encodes CASSWTDLNEKLFF.

This clonotype has a count of ten or more. The CDR3 DNA reads as TGTGCCAGCAGTCCCCCCCCTAGCCCAGATACGCAGTATTTT. This codes for CASSPPPSPDTQYF. V usage is TRBV12-3 or TRBV12-4 and J usage is TRBJ2-3; D perhaps matches TRBD2 (5 bases). The CDR3 runs to 14 residues. Trimming left V 5 bases short and J 4 bases short, with 13 bases between.

This clonotype appeared a few times. This chain joins TRBV6-1 and TRBJ1-5; D might be TRBD1 (6 bases). V lost 6 bases and J 6 bases, leaving 18 bases between the germline ends. The CDR3 sequence is 15 residues long. Germline assignment: CDR1 MNHNS and CDR2 SASEGT. In DNA, the CDR3 is TGTGCCAGCAGCGAGGACAGAGCCTTTGCTCAGCCCCAGCATTTT. Translated: CASSEDRAFAQPQHF.

With regard to this clonotype: Possible read error: a much larger clone is one base away. The gene calls are TRBV28 and TRBJ2-3; the D is unclear. The germline V gene encodes CDR1 MDHEN and CDR2 SYDVKM. The CDR3 has 15 residues. CDR3 nucleotide sequence: TGTGCCGGCAGCTCGGGCCAACCCGGTGCAGATACGCAGTATTTT. Translated, it gives CAGSSGQPGADTQYF.

Ten or more counts support this clonotype. One end of the junction varies from germline; a read error may be responsible. This chain connects TRBV6-1 to TRBJ2-3; 13 nucleotides line up with TRBD2. Looked up from germline, CDR1 is MNHNS and CDR2 is SASEGT. The CDR3 runs to 16 residues. This CDR3 is CASSPPGLAGVRGLNF. The CDR3 DNA follows: TGTGCCAGCAGTCCCCCCGGACTAGCGGGAGTCCGCGGGTTGAATTTT.

Concerning this clonotype: This could be a read error, since a much larger clone is one nucleotide away. This sequence joins TRBV6-1 and TRBJ2-7; no firm D call. The germline V gene encodes CDR1 MNHNS and CDR2 SASEGT. V dropped 10 bases and J dropped 6 bases, with 19 bases sitting between them. There are 13 residues in the CDR3. The CDR3 reads CATSFDRNGEQYF. The CDR3, as DNA: TGTGCCACCTCTTTCGATAGAAACGGCGAGCAGTACTTC.

The rearrangement links TRBV28 to TRBJ1-1; no definite D call. Looked up from germline, CDR1 is MDHEN and CDR2 is SYDVKM. Trimming shortened V by 3 bases and J by 9 bases, and 8 bases separated the two germline ends. CDR3 length equals 11 residues. CDR3 bases: TGTGCCAGCAGTTTTGTGGGAAAAGCTTTCTTT. Encoded protein: CASSFVGKAFF.